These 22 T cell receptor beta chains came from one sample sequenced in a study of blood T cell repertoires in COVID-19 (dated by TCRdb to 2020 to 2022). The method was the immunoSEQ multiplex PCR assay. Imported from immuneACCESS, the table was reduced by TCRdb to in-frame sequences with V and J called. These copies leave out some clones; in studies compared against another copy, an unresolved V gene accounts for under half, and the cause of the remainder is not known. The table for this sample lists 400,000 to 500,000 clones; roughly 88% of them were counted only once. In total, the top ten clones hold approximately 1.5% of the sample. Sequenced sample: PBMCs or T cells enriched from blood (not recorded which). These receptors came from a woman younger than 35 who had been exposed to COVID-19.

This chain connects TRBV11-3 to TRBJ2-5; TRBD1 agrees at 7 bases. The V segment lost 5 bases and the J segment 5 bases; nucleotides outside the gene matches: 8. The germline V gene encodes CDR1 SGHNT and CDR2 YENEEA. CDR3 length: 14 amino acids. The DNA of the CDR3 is TGTGCCAGCAGCAAGCGAGGGGGCCAGGAGACCCAGTACTTC. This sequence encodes CASSKRGGQETQYF. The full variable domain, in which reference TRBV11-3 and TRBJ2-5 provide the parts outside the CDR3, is EAGVVQSPRYKIIEKKQPVAFWCNPISGHNTLYWYLQNLGQGPELLIRYENEEAVDDSQLPKDRFSAERLKGVDSTLKIQPAELGDSAVYLCASSKRGGQETQYFGPGTRLLVL.

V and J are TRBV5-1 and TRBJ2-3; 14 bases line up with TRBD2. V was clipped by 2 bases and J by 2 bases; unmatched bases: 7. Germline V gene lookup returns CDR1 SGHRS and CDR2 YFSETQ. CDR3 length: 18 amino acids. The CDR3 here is CASSFGGLAGGHTDTQYF. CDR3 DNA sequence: TGCGCCAGCAGCTTTGGAGGACTAGCGGGAGGTCACACAGATACGCAGTATTTT.

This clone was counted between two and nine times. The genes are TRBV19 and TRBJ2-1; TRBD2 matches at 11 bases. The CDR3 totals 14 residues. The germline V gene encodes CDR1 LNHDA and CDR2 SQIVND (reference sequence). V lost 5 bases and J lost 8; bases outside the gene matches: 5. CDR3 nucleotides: TGTGCCAGTAGTCCTAGCGGGAGGATTGATGAGCAGTTCTTC. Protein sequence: CASSPSGRIDEQFF.

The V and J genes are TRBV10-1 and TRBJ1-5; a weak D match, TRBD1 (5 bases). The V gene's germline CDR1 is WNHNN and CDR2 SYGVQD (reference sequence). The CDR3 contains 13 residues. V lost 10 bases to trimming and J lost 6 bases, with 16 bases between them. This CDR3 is CATTSGRTQPQHF. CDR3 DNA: TGCGCCACCACGTCAGGGAGGACTCAGCCCCAGCATTTT.

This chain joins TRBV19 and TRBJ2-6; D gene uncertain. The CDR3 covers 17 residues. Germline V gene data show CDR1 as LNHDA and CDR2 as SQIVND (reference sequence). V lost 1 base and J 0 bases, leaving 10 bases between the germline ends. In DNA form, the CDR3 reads TGTGCCAGTAGTATAGTTGCAACACCCTCTGGGGCCAACGTCCTGACTTTC. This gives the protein CASSIVATPSGANVLTF. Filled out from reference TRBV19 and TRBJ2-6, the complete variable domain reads DGGITQSPKYLFRKEGQNVTLSCEQNLNHDAMYWYRQDPGQGLRLIYYSQIVNDFQKGDIAEGYSVSREKKESFPLTVTSAQKNPTAFYLCASSIVATPSGANVLTFGAGSRLTVL.

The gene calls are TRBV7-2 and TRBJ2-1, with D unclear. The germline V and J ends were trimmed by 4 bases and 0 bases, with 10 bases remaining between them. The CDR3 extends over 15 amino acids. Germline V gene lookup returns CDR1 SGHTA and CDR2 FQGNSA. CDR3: CASSSRANSYNEQFF. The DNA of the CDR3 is TGTGCCAGCAGCTCCCGAGCCAACTCCTACAATGAGCAGTTCTTC.

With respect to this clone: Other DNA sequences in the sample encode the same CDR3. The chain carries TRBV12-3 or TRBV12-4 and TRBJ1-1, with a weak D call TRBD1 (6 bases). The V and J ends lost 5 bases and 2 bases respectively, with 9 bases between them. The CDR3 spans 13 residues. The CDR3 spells CASSPTGNTEAFF. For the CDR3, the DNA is TGTGCCAGCAGTCCGACAGGAAACACTGAAGCTTTCTTT.

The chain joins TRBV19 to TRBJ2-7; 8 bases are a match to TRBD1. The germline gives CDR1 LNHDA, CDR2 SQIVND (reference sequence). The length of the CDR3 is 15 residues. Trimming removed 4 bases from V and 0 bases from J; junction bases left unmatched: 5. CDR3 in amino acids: CASSTTQGGSYEQYF. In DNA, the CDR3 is TGTGCCAGTAGTACCACACAGGGGGGCTCCTACGAGCAGTACTTC.

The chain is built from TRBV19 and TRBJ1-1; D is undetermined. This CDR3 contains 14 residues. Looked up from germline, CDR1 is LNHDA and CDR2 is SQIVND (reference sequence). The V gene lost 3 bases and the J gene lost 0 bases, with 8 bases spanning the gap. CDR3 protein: CASSILQLNTEAFF. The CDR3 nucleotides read TGTGCCAGTAGTATCTTACAGCTGAACACTGAAGCTTTCTTT. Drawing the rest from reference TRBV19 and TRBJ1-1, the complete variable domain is DGGITQSPKYLFRKEGQNVTLSCEQNLNHDAMYWYRQDPGQGLRLIYYSQIVNDFQKGDIAEGYSVSREKKESFPLTVTSAQKNPTAFYLCASSILQLNTEAFFGQGTRLTVV.

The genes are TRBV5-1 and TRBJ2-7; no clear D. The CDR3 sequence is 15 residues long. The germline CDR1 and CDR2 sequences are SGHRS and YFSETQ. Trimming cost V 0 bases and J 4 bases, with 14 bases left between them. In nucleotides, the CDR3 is TGCGCCAGCAGCTTGGGGCAGGCGAACCTTTACGAGCAGTACTTC. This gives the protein CASSLGQANLYEQYF.

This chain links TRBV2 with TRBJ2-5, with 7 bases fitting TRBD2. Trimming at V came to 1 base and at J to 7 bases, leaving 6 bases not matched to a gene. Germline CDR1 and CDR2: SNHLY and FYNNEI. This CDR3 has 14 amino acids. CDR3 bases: TGTGCCAGCAGTGAAGAGACGGGGAGGGTGACCCAGTACTTC. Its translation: CASSEETGRVTQYF.

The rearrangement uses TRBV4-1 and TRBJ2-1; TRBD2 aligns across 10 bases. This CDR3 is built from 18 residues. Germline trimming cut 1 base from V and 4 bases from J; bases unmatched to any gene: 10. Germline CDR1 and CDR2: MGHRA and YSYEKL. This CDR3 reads CASSQVDMGLAFYNEQFF. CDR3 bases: TGCGCCAGCAGCCAAGTTGATATGGGACTAGCGTTTTACAATGAGCAGTTCTTC.

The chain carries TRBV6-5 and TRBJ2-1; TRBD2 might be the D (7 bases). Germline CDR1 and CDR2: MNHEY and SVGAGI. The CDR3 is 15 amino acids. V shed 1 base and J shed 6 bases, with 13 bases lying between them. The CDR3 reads CASSYWGGNFNEQFF. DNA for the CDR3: TGTGCCAGCAGTTACTGGGGGGGCAATTTCAATGAGCAGTTCTTC.

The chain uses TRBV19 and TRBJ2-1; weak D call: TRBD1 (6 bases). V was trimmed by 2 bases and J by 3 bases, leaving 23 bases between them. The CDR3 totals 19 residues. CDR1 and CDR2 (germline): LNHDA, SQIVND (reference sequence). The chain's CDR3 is CASSIKTGAIATIYNEQFF. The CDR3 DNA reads TGTGCCAGTAGTATAAAGACAGGAGCCATCGCAACTATCTACAATGAGCAGTTCTTC.

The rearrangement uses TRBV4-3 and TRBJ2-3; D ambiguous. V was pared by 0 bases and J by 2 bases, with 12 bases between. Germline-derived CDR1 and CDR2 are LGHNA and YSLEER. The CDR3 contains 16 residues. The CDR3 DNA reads TGCGCCAGCAGCCAAGACCCACAACCGTACACAGATACGCAGTATTTT. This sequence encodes CASSQDPQPYTDTQYF.

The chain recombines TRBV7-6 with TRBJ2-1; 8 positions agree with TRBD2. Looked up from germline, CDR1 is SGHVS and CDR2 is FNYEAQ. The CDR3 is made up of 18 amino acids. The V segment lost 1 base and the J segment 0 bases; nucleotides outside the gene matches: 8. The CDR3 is CASSLVAAGGVSYNEQFF. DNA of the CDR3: TGTGCCAGCAGCTTAGTTGCCGCCGGGGGGGTCTCCTACAATGAGCAGTTCTTC. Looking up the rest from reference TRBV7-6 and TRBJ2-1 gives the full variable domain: GAGVSQSPRYKVTKRGQDVALRCDPISGHVSLYWYRQALGQGPEFLTYFNYEAQQDKSGLPNDRFSAERPEGSISTLTIQRTEQRDSAMYRCASSLVAAGGVSYNEQFFGPGTRLTVL.

Here the CDR3 reads CATLNVRAPGELFF. The CDR3 nucleotides are TGTGCCACCCTGAACGTGAGGGCCCCCGGGGAGCTGTTTTTT. The gene calls are TRBV19 and TRBJ2-2; possible D gene TRBD2, 5 bases. This CDR3 spans 14 amino acids. Germline values: CDR1 LNHDA, CDR2 SQIVND (reference sequence). Trimming stripped 10 bases from V and 6 bases from J, with 18 bases between.

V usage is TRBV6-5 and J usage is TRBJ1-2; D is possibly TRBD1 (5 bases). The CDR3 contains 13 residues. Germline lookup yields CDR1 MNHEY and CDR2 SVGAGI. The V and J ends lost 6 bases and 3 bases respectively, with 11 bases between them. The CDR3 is CASSSWGDYGYTF. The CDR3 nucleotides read TGTGCCAGCAGCTCTTGGGGGGACTATGGCTACACCTTC.

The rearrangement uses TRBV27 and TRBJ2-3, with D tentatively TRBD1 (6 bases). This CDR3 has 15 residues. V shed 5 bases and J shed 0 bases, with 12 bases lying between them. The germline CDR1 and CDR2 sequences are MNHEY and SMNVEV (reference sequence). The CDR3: CASSAPGTSTDTQYF. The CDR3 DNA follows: TGTGCCAGCAGTGCCCCCGGGACAAGCACAGATACGCAGTATTTT.

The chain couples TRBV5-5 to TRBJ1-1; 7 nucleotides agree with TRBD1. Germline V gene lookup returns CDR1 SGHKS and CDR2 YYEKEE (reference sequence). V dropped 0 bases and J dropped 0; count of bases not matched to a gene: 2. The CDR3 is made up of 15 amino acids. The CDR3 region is CASSLETGMNTEAFF. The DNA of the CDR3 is TGTGCCAGCAGCTTGGAGACAGGGATGAACACTGAAGCTTTCTTT.

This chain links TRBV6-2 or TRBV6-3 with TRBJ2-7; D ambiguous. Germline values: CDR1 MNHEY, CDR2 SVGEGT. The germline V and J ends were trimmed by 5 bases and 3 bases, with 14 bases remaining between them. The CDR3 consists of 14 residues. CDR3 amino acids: CASSRVFSSYEQYF. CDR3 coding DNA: TGTGCCAGCAGTCGGGTTTTTTCGAGCTACGAGCAGTACTTC.

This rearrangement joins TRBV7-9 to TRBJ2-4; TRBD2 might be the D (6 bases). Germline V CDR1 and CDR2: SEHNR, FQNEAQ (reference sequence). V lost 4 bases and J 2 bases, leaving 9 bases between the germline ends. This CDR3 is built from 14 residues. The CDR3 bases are TGTGCCAGCAGCTCGGGGGTAACCAAAAACATTCAGTACTTC. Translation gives CASSSGVTKNIQYF.